This TCR beta chain is from a study of cytomegalovirus exposure and HLA in healthy donors. 60 Vbeta and 13 Jbeta primers were used in PCR. Measured with immunoSEQ multiplex PCR; TCRdb has only the in-frame clones, and not every one. The sample lists some 180,000 clones, roughly an eighth occurring once. Study outcomes and limitations: DRB1 showed the most TCR associations and HLA-C the fewest in a later analysis, as rates varied by HLA locus. Across donors, most TCRs were seen rarely, yet some public ones were widespread.

Notes on this clone: Its specificity is unknown.

Source material: PBMCs. The source is a man aged 45-65 years in good health and CMV-seropositive.

CDR3 sequence: CASSQGQYYEQYF. The DNA of the CDR3 is TGCGCCAGCAGCCAAGGACAATACTACGAGCAGTACTTC. The chain joins TRBV4-3 to TRBJ2-7; D is ambiguous. CDR1 and CDR2 from the germline V gene are LGHNA and YSLEER. The V and J ends lost 1 base and 3 bases respectively, with 7 bases between them. CDR3 length: 13 residues.